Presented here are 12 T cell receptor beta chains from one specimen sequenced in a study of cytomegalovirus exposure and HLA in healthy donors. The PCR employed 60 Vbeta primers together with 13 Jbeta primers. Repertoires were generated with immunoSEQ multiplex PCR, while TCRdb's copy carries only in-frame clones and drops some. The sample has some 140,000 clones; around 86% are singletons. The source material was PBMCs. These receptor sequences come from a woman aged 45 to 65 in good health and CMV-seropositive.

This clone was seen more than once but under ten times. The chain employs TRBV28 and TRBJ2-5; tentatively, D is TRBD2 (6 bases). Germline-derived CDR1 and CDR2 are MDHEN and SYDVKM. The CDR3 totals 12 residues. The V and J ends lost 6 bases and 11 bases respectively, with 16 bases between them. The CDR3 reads CASRSLGEEQYF. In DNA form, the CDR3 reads TGTGCCAGCAGGTCCCTCGGGGAGGAGCAGTACTTC.

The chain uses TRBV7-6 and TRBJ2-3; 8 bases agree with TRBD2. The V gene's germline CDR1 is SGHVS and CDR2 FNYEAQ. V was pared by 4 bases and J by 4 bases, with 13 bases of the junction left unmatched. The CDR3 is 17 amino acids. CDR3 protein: CASSSPLAGKISDTQYF. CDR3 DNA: TGTGCCAGCAGCTCCCCTTTAGCGGGGAAGATTTCAGATACGCAGTATTTT.

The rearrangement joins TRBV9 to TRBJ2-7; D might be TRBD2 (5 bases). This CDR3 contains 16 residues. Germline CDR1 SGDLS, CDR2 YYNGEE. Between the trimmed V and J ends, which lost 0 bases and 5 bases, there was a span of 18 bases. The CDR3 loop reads CASSVELGSQAHEQYF. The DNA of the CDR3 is TGTGCCAGCAGCGTAGAACTTGGGAGTCAGGCGCACGAGCAGTACTTC.

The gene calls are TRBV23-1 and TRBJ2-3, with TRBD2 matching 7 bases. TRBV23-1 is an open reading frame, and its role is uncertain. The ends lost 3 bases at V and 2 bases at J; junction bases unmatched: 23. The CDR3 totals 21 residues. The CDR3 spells CASSHHEPPGLHILITDTQYF. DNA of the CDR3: TGCGCCAGCAGTCATCACGAACCTCCGGGACTACATATCCTCATCACAGATACGCAGTATTTT.

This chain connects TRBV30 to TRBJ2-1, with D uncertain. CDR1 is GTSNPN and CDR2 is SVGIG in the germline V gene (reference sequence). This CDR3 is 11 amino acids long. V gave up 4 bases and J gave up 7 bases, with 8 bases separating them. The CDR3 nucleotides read TGTGCCTGGACCCCGCGAAATGAGCAGTTCTTC. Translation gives CAWTPRNEQFF.

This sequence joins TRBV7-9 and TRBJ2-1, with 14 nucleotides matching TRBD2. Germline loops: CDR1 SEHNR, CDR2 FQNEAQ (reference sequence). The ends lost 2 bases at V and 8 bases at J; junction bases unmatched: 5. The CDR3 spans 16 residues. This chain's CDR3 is CASSLTTSGGVDEQFF. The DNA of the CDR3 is TGTGCCAGCAGCTTAACGACTAGCGGGGGGGTAGATGAGCAGTTCTTC.

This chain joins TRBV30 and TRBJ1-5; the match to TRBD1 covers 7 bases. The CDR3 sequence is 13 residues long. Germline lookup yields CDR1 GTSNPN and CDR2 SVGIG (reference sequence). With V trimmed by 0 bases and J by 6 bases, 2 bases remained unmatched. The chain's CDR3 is CAWSVQGPQPQHF. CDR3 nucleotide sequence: TGTGCCTGGAGTGTACAGGGGCCTCAGCCCCAGCATTTT.

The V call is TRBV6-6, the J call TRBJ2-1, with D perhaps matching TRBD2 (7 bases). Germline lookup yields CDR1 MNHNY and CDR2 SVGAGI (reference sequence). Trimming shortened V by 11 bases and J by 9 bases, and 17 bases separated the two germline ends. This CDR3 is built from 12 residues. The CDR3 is CACWEGGSEQFF. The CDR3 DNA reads TGTGCCTGTTGGGAGGGGGGGAGTGAGCAGTTCTTC.

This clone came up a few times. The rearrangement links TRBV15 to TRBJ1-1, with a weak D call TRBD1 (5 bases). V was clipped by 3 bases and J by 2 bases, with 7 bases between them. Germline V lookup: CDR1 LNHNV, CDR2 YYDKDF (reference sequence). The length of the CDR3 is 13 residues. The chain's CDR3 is CATSSWGNTEAFF. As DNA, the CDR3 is TGTGCCACCAGCAGTTGGGGCAACACTGAAGCTTTCTTT.

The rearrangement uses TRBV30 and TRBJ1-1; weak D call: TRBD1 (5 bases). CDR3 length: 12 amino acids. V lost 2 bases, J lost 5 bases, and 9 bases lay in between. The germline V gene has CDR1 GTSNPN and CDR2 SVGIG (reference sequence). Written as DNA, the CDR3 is TGTGCCTGGAGTAAGGGGATTACTGAAGCTTTCTTT. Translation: CAWSKGITEAFF.

The CDR3 spells CASSPPGREGGGYTF. CDR3 bases: TGTGCCAGCTCACCACCAGGGAGGGAAGGAGGTGGCTACACCTTC. V is TRBV18 and J is TRBJ1-2, with no clear D. V was clipped by 0 bases and J by 7 bases, with 15 bases between them. The CDR3 is 15 amino acids. Germline V lookup: CDR1 KGHSH, CDR2 LQKENI.

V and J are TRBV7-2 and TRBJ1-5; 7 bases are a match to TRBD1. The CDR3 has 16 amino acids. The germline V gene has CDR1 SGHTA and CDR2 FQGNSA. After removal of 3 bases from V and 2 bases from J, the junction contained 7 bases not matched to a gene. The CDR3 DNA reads TGTGCCAGCAGCTTTTTTTGGGGGACAGGCAATCAGCCCCAGCATTTT. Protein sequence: CASSFFWGTGNQPQHF.